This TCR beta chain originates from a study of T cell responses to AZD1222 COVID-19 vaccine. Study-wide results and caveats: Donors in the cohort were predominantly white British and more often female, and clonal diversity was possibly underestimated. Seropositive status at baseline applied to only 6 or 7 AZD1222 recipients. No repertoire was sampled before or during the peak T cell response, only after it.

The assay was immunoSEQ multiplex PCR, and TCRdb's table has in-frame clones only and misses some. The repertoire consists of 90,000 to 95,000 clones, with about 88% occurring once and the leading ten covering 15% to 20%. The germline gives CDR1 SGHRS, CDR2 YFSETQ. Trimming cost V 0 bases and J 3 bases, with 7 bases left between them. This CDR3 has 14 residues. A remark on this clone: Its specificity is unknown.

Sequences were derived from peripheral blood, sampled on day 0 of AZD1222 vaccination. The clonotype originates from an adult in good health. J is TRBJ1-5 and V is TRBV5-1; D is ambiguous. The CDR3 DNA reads TGCGCCAGCAGCTTGGAGGGAGTCAATCAGCCCCAGCATTTT. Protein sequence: CASSLEGVNQPQHF.